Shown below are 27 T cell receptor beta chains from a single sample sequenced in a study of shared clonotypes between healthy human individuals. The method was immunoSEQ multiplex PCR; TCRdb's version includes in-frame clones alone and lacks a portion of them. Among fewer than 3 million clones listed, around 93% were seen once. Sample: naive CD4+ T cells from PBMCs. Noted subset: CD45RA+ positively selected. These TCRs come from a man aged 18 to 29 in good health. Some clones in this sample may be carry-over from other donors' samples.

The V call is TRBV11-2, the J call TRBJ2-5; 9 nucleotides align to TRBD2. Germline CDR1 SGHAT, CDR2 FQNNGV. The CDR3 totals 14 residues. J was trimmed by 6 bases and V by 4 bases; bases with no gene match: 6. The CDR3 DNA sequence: TGTGCCAGCAGCTCATTAGCGGGAGAGAAGACCCAGTACTTC. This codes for CASSSLAGEKTQYF.

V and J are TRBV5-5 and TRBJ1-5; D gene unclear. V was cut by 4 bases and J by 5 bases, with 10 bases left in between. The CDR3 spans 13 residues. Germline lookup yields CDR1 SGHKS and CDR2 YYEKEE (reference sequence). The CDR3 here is CASSPSGDQPQHF. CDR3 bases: TGTGCCAGCAGCCCCTCCGGGGATCAGCCCCAGCATTTT.

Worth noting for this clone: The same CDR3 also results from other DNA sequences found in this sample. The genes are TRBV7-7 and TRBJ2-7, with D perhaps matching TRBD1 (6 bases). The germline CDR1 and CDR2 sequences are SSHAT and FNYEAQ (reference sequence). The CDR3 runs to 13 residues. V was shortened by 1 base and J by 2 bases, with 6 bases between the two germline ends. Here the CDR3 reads CASSLGTAYEQYF. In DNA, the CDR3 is TGTGCCAGCAGCTTAGGGACAGCCTACGAGCAGTACTTC.

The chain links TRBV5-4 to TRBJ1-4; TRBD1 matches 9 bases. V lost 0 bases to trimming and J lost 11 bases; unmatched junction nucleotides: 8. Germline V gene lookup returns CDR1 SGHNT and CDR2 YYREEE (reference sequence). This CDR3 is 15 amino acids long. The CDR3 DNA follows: TGTGCCAGCAGCTTGGCCGGGACAGGGAAGAGGAAACTGTTTTTT. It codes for CASSLAGTGKRKLFF. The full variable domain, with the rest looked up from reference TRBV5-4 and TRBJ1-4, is ETGVTQSPTHLIKTRGQQVTLRCSSQSGHNTVSWYQQALGQGPQFIFQYYREEENGRGNFPPRFSGLQFPNYSSELNVNALELDDSALYLCASSLAGTGKRKLFFGSGTQLSVL.

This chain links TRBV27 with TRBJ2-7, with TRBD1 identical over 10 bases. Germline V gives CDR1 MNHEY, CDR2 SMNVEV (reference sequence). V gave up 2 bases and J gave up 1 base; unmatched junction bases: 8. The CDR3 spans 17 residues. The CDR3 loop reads CASSLRVRDRGSYEQYF. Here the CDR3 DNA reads TGTGCCAGCAGTTTAAGGGTCCGGGACAGGGGATCCTACGAGCAGTACTTC.

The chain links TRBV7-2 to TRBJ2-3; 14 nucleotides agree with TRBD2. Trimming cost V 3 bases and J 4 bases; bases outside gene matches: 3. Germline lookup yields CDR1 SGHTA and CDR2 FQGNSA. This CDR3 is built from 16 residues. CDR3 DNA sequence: TGTGCCAGCAGCTTGGGACTAGCGGGAGCGGCAGATACGCAGTATTTT. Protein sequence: CASSLGLAGAADTQYF.

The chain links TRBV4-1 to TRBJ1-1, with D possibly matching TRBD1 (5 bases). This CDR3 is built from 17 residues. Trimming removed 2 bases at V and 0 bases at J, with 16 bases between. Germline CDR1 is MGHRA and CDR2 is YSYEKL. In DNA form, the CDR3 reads TGCGCCAGCAGCCAACGGGGCGGGGGAGGGATGAACACTGAAGCTTTCTTT. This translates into CASSQRGGGGMNTEAFF.

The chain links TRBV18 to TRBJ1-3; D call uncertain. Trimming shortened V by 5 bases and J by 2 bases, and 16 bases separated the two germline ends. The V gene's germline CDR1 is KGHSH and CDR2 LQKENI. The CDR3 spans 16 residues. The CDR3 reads CASSRVSPAAGNTIYF. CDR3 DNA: TGTGCCAGCTCAAGAGTAAGTCCGGCAGCTGGAAACACCATATATTTT. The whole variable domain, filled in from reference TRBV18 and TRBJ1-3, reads NAGVMQNPRHLVRRRGQEARLRCSPMKGHSHVYWYRQLPEEGLKFMVYLQKENIIDESGMPKERFSAEFPKEGPSILRIQQVVRGDSAAYFCASSRVSPAAGNTIYFGEGSWLTVV.

The CDR3 bases are TGTGCCAGCAGCTTTGGACAGGGGAGAGAAGAGACCCAGTACTTC. It yields the protein CASSFGQGREETQYF. The chain uses TRBV7-8 and TRBJ2-5; 9 bases match TRBD1. J gave up 3 bases and V 3 bases, and 5 bases lay outside the gene matches. CDR1 and CDR2 from the germline V gene are SGHVS and FQNEAQ. The CDR3 contains 15 residues.

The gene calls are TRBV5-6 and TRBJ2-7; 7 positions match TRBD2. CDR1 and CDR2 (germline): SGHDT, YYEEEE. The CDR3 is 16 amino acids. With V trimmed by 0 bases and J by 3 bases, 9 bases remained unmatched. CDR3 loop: CASSLVSASGGYEQYF. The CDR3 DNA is TGTGCCAGCAGCTTGGTTTCAGCTAGCGGAGGCTACGAGCAGTACTTC.

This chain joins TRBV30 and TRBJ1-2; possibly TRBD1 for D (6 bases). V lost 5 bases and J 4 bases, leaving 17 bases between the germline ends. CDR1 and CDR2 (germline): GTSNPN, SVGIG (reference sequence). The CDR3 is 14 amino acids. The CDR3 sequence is CAWGRTGHRYGYTF. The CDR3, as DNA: TGTGCCTGGGGTAGGACGGGACATCGCTATGGCTACACCTTC. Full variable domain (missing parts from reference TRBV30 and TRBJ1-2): SQTIHQWPATLVQPVGSPLSLECTVEGTSNPNLYWYRQAAGRGLQLLFYSVGIGQISSEVPQNLSASRPQDRQFILSSKKLLLSDSGFYLCAWGRTGHRYGYTFGSGTRLTVV.

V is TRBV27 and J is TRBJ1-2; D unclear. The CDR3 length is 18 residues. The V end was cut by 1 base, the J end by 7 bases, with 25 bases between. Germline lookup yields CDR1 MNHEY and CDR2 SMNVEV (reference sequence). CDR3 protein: CASSLYSAGDAVWAGYTF. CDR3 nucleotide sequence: TGTGCCAGCAGTTTATACTCGGCAGGAGACGCCGTCTGGGCTGGCTACACCTTC.

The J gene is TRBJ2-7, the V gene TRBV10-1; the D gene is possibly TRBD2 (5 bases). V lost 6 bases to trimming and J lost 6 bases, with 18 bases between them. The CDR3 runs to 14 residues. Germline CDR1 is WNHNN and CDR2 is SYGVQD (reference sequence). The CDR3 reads CASRGDTERGEQYF. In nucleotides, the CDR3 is TGCGCCAGCAGGGGCGACACTGAACGGGGCGAGCAGTACTTC.

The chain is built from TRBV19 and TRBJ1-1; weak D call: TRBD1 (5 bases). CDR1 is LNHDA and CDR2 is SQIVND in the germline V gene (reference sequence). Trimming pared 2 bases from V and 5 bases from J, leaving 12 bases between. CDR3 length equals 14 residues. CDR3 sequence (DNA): TGTGCCAGTAGTATAACCCAGGGAGGGACTGAAGCTTTCTTT. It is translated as CASSITQGGTEAFF. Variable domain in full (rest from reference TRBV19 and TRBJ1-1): DGGITQSPKYLFRKEGQNVTLSCEQNLNHDAMYWYRQDPGQGLRLIYYSQIVNDFQKGDIAEGYSVSREKKESFPLTVTSAQKNPTAFYLCASSITQGGTEAFFGQGTRLTVV.

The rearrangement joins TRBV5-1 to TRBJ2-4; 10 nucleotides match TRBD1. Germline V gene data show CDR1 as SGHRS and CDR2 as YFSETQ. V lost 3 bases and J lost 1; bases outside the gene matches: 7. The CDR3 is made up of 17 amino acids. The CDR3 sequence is CASSSTDRGLAKNIQYF. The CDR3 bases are TGCGCCAGCAGCTCCACGGACAGGGGGTTGGCCAAAAACATTCAGTACTTC.

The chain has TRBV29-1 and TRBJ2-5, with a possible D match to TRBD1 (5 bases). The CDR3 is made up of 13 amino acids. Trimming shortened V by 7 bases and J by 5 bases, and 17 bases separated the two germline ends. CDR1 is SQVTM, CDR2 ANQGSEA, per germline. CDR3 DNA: TGCAGCGCCCTACGGCAGGGCCGGGAGACCCAGTACTTC. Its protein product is CSALRQGRETQYF. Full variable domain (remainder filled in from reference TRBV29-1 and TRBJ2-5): SAVISQKPSRDICQRGTSLTIQCQVDSQVTMMFWYRQQPGQSLTLIATANQGSEATYESGFVIDKFPISRPNLTFSTLTVSNMSPEDSSIYLCSALRQGRETQYFGPGTRLLVL.

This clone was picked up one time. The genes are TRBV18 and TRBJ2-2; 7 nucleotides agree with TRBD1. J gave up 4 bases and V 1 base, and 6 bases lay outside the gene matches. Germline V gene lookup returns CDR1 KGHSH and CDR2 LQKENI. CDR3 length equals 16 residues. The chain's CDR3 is CASSPQRGQGTGELFF. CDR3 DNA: TGTGCCAGCTCACCACAAAGGGGGCAAGGCACCGGGGAGCTGTTTTTT.

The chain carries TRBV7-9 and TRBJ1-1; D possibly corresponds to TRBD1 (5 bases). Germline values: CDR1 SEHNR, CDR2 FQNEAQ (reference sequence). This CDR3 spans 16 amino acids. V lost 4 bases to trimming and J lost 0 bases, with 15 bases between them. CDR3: CASSSPPGGLNTEAFF. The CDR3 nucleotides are TGTGCCAGCAGCTCTCCACCGGGGGGTTTGAACACTGAAGCTTTCTTT.

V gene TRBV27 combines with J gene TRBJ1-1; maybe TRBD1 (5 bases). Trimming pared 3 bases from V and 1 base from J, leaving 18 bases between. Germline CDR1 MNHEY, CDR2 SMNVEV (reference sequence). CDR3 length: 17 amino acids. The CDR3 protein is CASSFRIRQRSNTEAFF. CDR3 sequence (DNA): TGTGCCAGCAGTTTCCGCATCCGACAGAGATCGAACACTGAAGCTTTCTTT.

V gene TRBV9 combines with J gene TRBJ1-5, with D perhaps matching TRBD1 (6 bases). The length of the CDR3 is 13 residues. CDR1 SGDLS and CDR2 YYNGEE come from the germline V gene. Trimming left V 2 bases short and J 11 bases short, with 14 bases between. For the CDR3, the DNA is TGTGCCAGCAGCGTTCGGGCGGGGGCAACCCAGCATTTT. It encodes CASSVRAGATQHF. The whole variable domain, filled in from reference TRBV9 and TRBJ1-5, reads DSGVTQTPKHLITATGQRVTLRCSPRSGDLSVYWYQQSLDQGLQFLIQYYNGEERAKGNILERFSAQQFPDLHSELNLSSLELGDSALYFCASSVRAGATQHFGDGTRLSIL.

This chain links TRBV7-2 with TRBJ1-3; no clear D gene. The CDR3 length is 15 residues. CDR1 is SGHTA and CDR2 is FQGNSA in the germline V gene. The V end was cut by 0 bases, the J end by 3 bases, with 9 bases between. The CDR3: CASSLAAAGGNTIYF. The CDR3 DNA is TGTGCCAGCAGCTTAGCGGCGGCAGGTGGAAACACCATATATTTT.

As DNA, the CDR3 is TGTGCCAGCAGTTTTAGCGGGAGATTCGACAATGAGCAGTTCTTC. Protein sequence: CASSFSGRFDNEQFF. V is TRBV27 and J is TRBJ2-1, with TRBD2 identical over 9 bases. Germline V lookup: CDR1 MNHEY, CDR2 SMNVEV (reference sequence). The CDR3 runs 15 residues. The V segment lost 3 bases and the J segment 5 bases; nucleotides outside the gene matches: 5.

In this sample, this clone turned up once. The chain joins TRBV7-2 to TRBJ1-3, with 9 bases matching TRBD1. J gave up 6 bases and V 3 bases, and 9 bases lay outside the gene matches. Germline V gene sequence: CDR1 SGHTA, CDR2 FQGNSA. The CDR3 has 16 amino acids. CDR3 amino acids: CASSFARDRVSNTIYF. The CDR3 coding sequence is TGTGCCAGCAGCTTCGCCCGGGACAGGGTCTCAAACACCATATATTTT.

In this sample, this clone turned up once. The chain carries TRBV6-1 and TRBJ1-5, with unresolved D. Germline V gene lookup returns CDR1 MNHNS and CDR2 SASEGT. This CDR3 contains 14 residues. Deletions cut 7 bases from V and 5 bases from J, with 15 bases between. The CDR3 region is CASTNTPGDQPQHF. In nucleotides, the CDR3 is TGTGCCAGCACCAATACTCCGGGCGATCAGCCCCAGCATTTT.

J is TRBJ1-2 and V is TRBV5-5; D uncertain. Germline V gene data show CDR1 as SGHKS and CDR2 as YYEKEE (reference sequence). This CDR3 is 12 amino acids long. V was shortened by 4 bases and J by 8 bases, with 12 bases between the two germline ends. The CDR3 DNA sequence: TGTGCCAGCAGCCCGCGTACCGGCGGCTACACCTTC. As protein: CASSPRTGGYTF.

The CDR3 protein is CASSIGGINGNTIYF. The DNA of the CDR3 is TGTGCCAGCAGTATAGGGGGCATAAATGGAAACACCATATATTTT. The chain uses TRBV7-6 and TRBJ1-3; TRBD1 matches 7 bases. The CDR3 sequence is 15 residues long. J lost 3 bases, V lost 6 bases, and 8 bases had no gene match. Germline lookup yields CDR1 SGHVS and CDR2 FNYEAQ.

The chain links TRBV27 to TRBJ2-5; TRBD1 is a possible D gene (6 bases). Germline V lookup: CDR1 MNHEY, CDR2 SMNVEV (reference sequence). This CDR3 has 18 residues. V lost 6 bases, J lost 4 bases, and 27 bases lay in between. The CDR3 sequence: CASSSYDRLIKVGETQYF. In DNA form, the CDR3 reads TGTGCCAGCAGCTCCTATGACAGGTTGATAAAGGTAGGAGAGACCCAGTACTTC.